Here is one TCR beta chain with its context. This sample was taken from a study of T cell changes during pregnancy in multiple sclerosis. Trimming shortened V by 3 bases and J by 6 bases, and 9 bases separated the two germline ends. This CDR3 contains 13 residues. CDR1 MDHEN and CDR2 SYDVKM come from the germline V gene. TCRdb's copy holds only in-frame clones and misses some; the assay was immunoSEQ multiplex PCR. Found here are about 120,000 clones, 90% to 95% of them singletons; the top ten hold roughly 1.4%. This chain links TRBV28 with TRBJ1-5; D unresolved. The sequenced sample was peripheral blood, obtained in the third trimester of pregnancy. The clonotype originates from a female donor with multiple sclerosis, enrolled in a pregnancy study. This CDR3 reads CASSFGGGQPQHF. The CDR3 region has the DNA TGTGCCAGCAGTTTTGGAGGAGGTCAGCCCCAGCATTTT.